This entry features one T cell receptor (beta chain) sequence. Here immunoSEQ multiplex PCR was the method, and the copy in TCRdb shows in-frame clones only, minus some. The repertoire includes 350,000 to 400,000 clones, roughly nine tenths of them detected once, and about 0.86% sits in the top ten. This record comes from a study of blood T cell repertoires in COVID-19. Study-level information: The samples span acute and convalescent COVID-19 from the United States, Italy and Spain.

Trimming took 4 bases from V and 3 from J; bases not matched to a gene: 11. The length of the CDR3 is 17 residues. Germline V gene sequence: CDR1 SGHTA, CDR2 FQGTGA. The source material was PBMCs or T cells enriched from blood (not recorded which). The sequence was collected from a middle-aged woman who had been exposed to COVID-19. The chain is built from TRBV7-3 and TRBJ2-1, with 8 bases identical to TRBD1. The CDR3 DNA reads TGTGCCAGCAGCTCACCCTCCGGGACAGGCGGCTACAATGAGCAGTTCTTC. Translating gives CASSSPSGTGGYNEQFF.